This TCR beta chain stems from a study of cytomegalovirus exposure and HLA in healthy donors. The PCR employed 60 Vbeta primers together with 13 Jbeta primers. Produced via immunoSEQ multiplex PCR; TCRdb's table is partial and in-frame only. The sample shows some 190,000 clones, 82% of them seen only once. Concerning this clone: Its cognate antigen is unknown.

Study observations and caveats: Links to common viral pathogens appeared, in a later analysis, for several of the most significant clusters. After further analysis at a later stage, 16,951 TCR beta sequences were associated with HLA alleles at 0.05 false discovery rate. Within an earlier analysis, most TCR beta V segments proved productive either about 87% or about 30% of the time.

V lost 6 bases and J lost 4, with 12 bases in between. This CDR3 spans 14 amino acids. The V gene's germline CDR1 is SEHNR and CDR2 FQNEAQ (reference sequence). The origin of this receptor is a man aged 40-49 years in good health and CMV-seronegative. The specimen was PBMCs. The chain uses TRBV7-9 and TRBJ2-2; possible D gene TRBD1, 5 bases. CDR3 nucleotides: TGTGCCAGCAGATCTACAGGTACCACCGGGGAGCTGTTTTTT. Its translation: CASRSTGTTGELFF.